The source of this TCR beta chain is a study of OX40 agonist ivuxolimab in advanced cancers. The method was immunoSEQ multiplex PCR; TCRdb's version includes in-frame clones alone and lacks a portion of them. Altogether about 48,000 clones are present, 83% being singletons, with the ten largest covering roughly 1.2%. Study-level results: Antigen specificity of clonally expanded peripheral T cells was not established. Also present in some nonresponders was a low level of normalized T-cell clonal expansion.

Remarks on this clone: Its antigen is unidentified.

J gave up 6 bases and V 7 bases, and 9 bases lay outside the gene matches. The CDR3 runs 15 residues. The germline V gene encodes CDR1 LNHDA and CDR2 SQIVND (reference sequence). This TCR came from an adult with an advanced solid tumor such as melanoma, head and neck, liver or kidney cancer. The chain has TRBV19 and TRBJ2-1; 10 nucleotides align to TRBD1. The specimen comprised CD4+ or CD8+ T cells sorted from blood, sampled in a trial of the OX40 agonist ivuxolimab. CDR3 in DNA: TGTGCCAGTAAGACCGACAGGGGGCTTTTCAATGAGCAGTTCTTC. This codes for CASKTDRGLFNEQFF.